This TCR beta chain was recorded in a study of control samples from healthy donors and cancer patients. Generated by immunoSEQ multiplex PCR, the TCRdb table keeps only in-frame clones and is missing some. The sample shows 350,000 to 450,000 clones, about 93% of them seen only once. Germline V lookup: CDR1 SGHTA, CDR2 FQGNSA. CDR3 length equals 15 residues. Trimming at V came to 5 bases and at J to 4 bases, leaving 9 bases not matched to a gene. Sequencing was done on a sample of PBMCs. The source of this sequence is a man between 40 and 49 years old with head and neck cancer. This sequence joins TRBV7-2 and TRBJ1-2; 8 nucleotides line up with TRBD1. The CDR3 spells CASSDTPGGFYGYTF. CDR3 DNA sequence: TGTGCCAGCAGCGATACCCCAGGGGGCTTCTATGGCTACACCTTC.